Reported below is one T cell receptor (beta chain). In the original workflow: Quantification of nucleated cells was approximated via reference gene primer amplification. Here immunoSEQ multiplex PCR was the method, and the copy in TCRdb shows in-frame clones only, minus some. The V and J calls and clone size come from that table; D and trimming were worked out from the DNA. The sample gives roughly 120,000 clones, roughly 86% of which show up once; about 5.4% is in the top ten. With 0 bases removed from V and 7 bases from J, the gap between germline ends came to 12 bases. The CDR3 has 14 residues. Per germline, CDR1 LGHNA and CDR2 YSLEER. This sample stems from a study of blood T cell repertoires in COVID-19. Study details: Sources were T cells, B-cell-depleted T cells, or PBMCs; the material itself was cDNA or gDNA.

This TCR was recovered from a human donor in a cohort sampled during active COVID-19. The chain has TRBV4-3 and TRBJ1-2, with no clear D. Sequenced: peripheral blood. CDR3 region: CASSQEEGLGGYTF. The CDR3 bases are TGCGCCAGCAGCCAAGAAGAGGGCTTGGGTGGCTACACCTTC.